What follows describes a single T cell receptor beta chain. What it recognizes is unknown. Unique molecular identifier tags were affixed to discrete cDNA molecules. TCRdb re-derived calls from the 5' RACE reads in MiXCR, one entry per CDR3 protein. The profile covers around 80,000 distinct CDR3 sequences, with approximately 13% appearing a single time and about 1.5% taken by the ten largest. The data stem from a study of early T cells in non-severe SARS-CoV-2 infection. About the study: Sequencing input comprised bulk RNA from unsorted whole blood; chain pairing was not available. Study-wide findings and caveats: VDJdb matches were skewed toward anti-spike CD8 T cell responses.

Sequencing used whole blood. The receptor's source is an adult who was a healthcare worker with PCR-confirmed SARS-CoV-2 infection or an uninfected control (not recorded which).

The chain's CDR3 is CASSQVGPYGYTF. In DNA form, the CDR3 reads TGCGCCAGCAGCCAAGTTGGTCCCTATGGCTACACCTTC. The chain couples TRBV4-1 to TRBJ1-2; no reliable D call. Germline V gene lookup returns CDR1 MGHRA and CDR2 YSYEKL. The CDR3 totals 13 residues. The V and J ends lost 1 base and 4 bases respectively, with 7 bases between them.